This T cell receptor (beta chain) was obtained from a study of blood T cell repertoires in COVID-19. About the research overall: The cDNA or gDNA used as material had been derived from T cells, B-cell-depleted T cells, or PBMCs.

Membership in each cohort depended on participant-reported clinical history. This table comes from immunoSEQ multiplex PCR, and its TCRdb copy is limited to in-frame clones, with some not included. The sample yields 200,000 to 300,000 clones, approximately 86% seen once. Germline V lookup: CDR1 SGHTA, CDR2 FQGNSA. J gave up 3 bases and V 2 bases, and 4 bases lay outside the gene matches. The CDR3 has 15 amino acids. The sequence was collected from a woman between 25 and 40 years old with acute COVID-19. Sequencing was done on a sample of PBMCs or T cells enriched from blood (not recorded which). This sequence joins TRBV7-2 and TRBJ1-3, with 7 bases identical to TRBD1. CDR3 amino acids: CASSLTGESGNTIYF. CDR3 coding DNA: TGTGCCAGCAGCTTAACAGGGGAGAGTGGAAACACCATATATTTT.